These 6 T cell receptor beta chains came from one sample sequenced in a study of T cells in Graves' hyperthyroidism and ophthalmopathy. Researchers amplified the TCR beta CDR3 regions from RNA transcripts. The primer set for the first-round RT-PCR of the TCR CDR3 was HTBI. In TCRdb, the multiplex PCR reads were re-called with MiXCR into one record per CDR3 protein. The repertoire holds 600,000 or so distinct CDR3 sequences, roughly 15% seen once, with about an eighth in the top ten. The sequenced material came from blood. The origin of the receptors is a woman in her forties or fifties with Graves' ophthalmopathy.

This chain joins TRBV19 and TRBJ1-4; TRBD1 matches at 8 bases. Losses at the gene ends were 5 bases for V and 7 bases for J; bases not matched to a gene: 6. Germline V gives CDR1 LNHDA, CDR2 SQIVND (reference sequence). The CDR3 is made up of 14 amino acids. The chain's CDR3 is CASSETGVGEKLFF. The CDR3 DNA reads as TGTGCCAGTAGTGAGACAGGGGTCGGTGAAAAACTGTTTTTT.

This clonotype was counted at least ten times. The rearrangement joins TRBV28 to TRBJ1-2, with TRBD1 matching 9 bases. The trim removed 5 bases at V and 6 bases at J, leaving 4 bases unmatched. The CDR3 sequence is 13 residues long. Germline CDR1 and CDR2: MDHEN and SYDVKM. CDR3 bases: TGTGCCAGCAGTAGGACAGGGGCTAATGGCTACACCTTC. Its protein product is CASSRTGANGYTF.

Ten or more counts support this clonotype. The rearrangement joins TRBV5-6 to TRBJ2-2, with D uncertain. V lost 1 base to trimming and J lost 6 bases, with 10 bases between them. CDR3 length: 14 residues. Per germline, CDR1 SGHDT and CDR2 YYEEEE. CDR3: CASSLLGPSGELFF. DNA of the CDR3: TGTGCCAGCAGCTTGCTCGGGCCGTCCGGGGAGCTGTTTTTT. Variable domain in full (rest from reference TRBV5-6 and TRBJ2-2): DAGVTQSPTHLIKTRGQQVTLRCSPKSGHDTVSWYQQALGQGPQFIFQYYEEEERQRGNFPDRFSGHQFPNYSSELNVNALLLGDSALYLCASSLLGPSGELFFGEGSRLTVL.

This clonotype was counted a few times. The chain combines TRBV9 with TRBJ2-1; D unresolved. V was pared by 0 bases and J by 4 bases, with 2 bases between. CDR1 is SGDLS and CDR2 is YYNGEE in the germline V gene. This CDR3 comprises 12 residues. The CDR3 nucleotides are TGTGCCAGCAGCGTAGCGTACAATGAGCAGTTCTTC. Its translation: CASSVAYNEQFF.

This clonotype was picked up one time. The V call is TRBV7-9, the J call TRBJ2-7; 7 positions agree with TRBD2. The CDR3 covers 13 residues. The germline V gene has CDR1 SEHNR and CDR2 FQNEAQ (reference sequence). Trimming removed 5 bases from V and 4 bases from J; junction bases left unmatched: 5. The CDR3 protein is CASSGLAAYEQYF. CDR3 sequence (DNA): TGTGCCAGCAGCGGTCTAGCGGCTTACGAGCAGTACTTC.

As to this clonotype: Since a much larger clone is just one base distant, this may be a read error. This is likely a read error, given that the CDR3 carries no conserved phenylalanine or tryptophan at its end. This sequence joins TRBV5-1 and TRBJ2-7; 12 bases match TRBD2. After removal of 5 bases from V and 3 bases from J, the junction contained 6 bases not matched to a gene. Germline values: CDR1 SGHRS, CDR2 YFSETQ. The CDR3 length is 15 residues. CDR3: CASSRTSGTVYEQYL. CDR3 nucleotides: TGCGCCAGCAGTCGGACTAGCGGGACGGTCTACGAGCAGTACCTC.